The rows below give T cell receptor beta chains drawn from one sample of a study of cytomegalovirus exposure and HLA in healthy donors. The assay was immunoSEQ multiplex PCR, and TCRdb's table has in-frame clones only and misses some. The sample records some 130,000 clones, 76% being singletons. Sequenced material: PBMCs. Every receptor here comes from a man aged 35-49 years in good health and CMV-seronegative. Both conserved end residues are part of each CDR3. Each record gives: clone size, CDR3 length, V gene, D gene, J gene, CDR3 protein, CDR3 DNA. The D gene is left open where the match is weak. Clone size is shown for a subset of rows, as once, few, many or a class of expanded clone.

abundance: .
len: 17
v_gene: TRBV7-2
d_gene: .
j_gene: TRBJ2-7
CDR3aa: CASSLEGGWGADYEQYF
CDR3nt: TGTGCCAGCAGCTTAGAGGGGGGGTGGGGTGCCGACTACGAGCAGTACTTC

abundance: .
len: 18
v_gene: TRBV19
d_gene: TRBD1
j_gene: TRBJ1-1
CDR3aa: CASSIGVSTGEMNTEAFF
CDR3nt: TGTGCCAGTAGTATAGGTGTCTCGACAGGGGAAATGAACACTGAAGCTTTCTTT

abundance: .
len: 15
v_gene: TRBV7-2
d_gene: .
j_gene: TRBJ1-5
CDR3aa: CASSLGTLGSQPQHF
CDR3nt: TGTGCCAGCAGCTTAGGGACCCTAGGGAGCCAGCCCCAGCATTTT

abundance: few
len: 16
v_gene: TRBV5-4
d_gene: TRBD2
j_gene: TRBJ2-3
CDR3aa: CASSFYLAGGTDTQYF
CDR3nt: TGTGCCAGCAGCTTCTATCTAGCGGGGGGCACAGATACGCAGTATTTT

abundance: .
len: 14
v_gene: TRBV6-5
d_gene: TRBD1
j_gene: TRBJ1-3
CDR3aa: CASRGQGRGNTIYF
CDR3nt: TGTGCCAGCCGGGGACAGGGTAGGGGAAACACCATATATTTT

abundance: .
len: 16
v_gene: TRBV5-1
d_gene: .
j_gene: TRBJ2-6
CDR3aa: CASSLAGETGANVLTF
CDR3nt: TGCGCCAGCAGCTTGGCCGGGGAAACTGGGGCCAACGTCCTGACTTTC

abundance: .
len: 15
v_gene: TRBV29-1
d_gene: TRBD1
j_gene: TRBJ2-5
CDR3aa: CSVDLLRGLQETQYF
CDR3nt: TGCAGCGTTGACCTGCTCAGGGGGTTACAAGAGACCCAGTACTTC

abundance: .
len: 14
v_gene: TRBV2
d_gene: TRBD1
j_gene: TRBJ1-5
CDR3aa: CASNPGQGEQPQHF
CDR3nt: TGTGCCAGCAACCCCGGACAGGGGGAACAGCCCCAGCATTTT

abundance: .
len: 19
v_gene: TRBV30
d_gene: TRBD1
j_gene: TRBJ2-1
CDR3aa: CAWSSPGTGEYFWDDEQFF
CDR3nt: TGTGCCTGGAGTTCCCCCGGGACAGGGGAATATTTTTGGGACGATGAGCAGTTCTTC

abundance: .
len: 12
v_gene: TRBV9
d_gene: .
j_gene: TRBJ1-1
CDR3aa: CASSPWNTEAFF
CDR3nt: TGTGCCAGCAGCCCCTGGAACACTGAAGCTTTCTTT

abundance: few
len: 14
v_gene: TRBV7-2
d_gene: TRBD2
j_gene: TRBJ2-3
CDR3aa: CASNQYTSGRGEYF
CDR3nt: TGTGCCAGCAACCAATACACTAGCGGGAGGGGGGAGTATTTT

abundance: .
len: 13
v_gene: TRBV7-9
d_gene: .
j_gene: TRBJ1-5
CDR3aa: CASSQYGNQPQHF
CDR3nt: TGTGCCAGCAGCCAGTACGGCAATCAGCCCCAGCATTTT

abundance: .
len: 16
v_gene: TRBV5-8
d_gene: TRBD2
j_gene: TRBJ2-3
CDR3aa: CASSLSAGGPSDTQYF
CDR3nt: TGTGCCAGCAGCTTGTCCGCGGGAGGGCCCTCAGATACGCAGTATTTT

abundance: .
len: 16
v_gene: TRBV5-1
d_gene: TRBD1
j_gene: TRBJ1-5
CDR3aa: CASSLAGRGRGQPQHF
CDR3nt: TGCGCCAGCAGCTTGGCCGGCAGGGGGCGCGGTCAGCCCCAGCATTTT

abundance: .
len: 15
v_gene: TRBV19
d_gene: .
j_gene: TRBJ2-3
CDR3aa: CASSVQGKGADTQYF
CDR3nt: TGTGCCAGTAGTGTCCAGGGTAAAGGGGCAGATACGCAGTATTTT

abundance: few
len: 16
v_gene: TRBV7-9
d_gene: TRBD1
j_gene: TRBJ2-5
CDR3aa: CASSLGDRGRWETQYF
CDR3nt: TGTGCCAGCAGCTTAGGGGACAGGGGTAGATGGGAGACCCAGTACTTC

abundance: .
len: 15
v_gene: TRBV19
d_gene: .
j_gene: TRBJ2-3
CDR3aa: CASTEAGYRTDTQYF
CDR3nt: TGTGCCAGTACAGAAGCGGGCTATCGCACAGATACGCAGTATTTT

abundance: .
len: 15
v_gene: TRBV4-3
d_gene: .
j_gene: TRBJ2-3
CDR3aa: CASSPDSGYTDTQYF
CDR3nt: TGCGCCAGCAGCCCAGATAGCGGATACACAGATACGCAGTATTTT

abundance: .
len: 19
v_gene: TRBV4-3
d_gene: TRBD1
j_gene: TRBJ2-1
CDR3aa: CASSKRVPGGALLGNEQFF
CDR3nt: TGCGCCAGCAGCAAACGGGTTCCAGGGGGTGCTCTGCTGGGCAATGAGCAGTTCTTC

abundance: .
len: 14
v_gene: TRBV5-1
d_gene: TRBD1
j_gene: TRBJ2-3
CDR3aa: CASSLGQGVDTQYF
CDR3nt: TGCGCCAGCAGCTTGGGGCAGGGGGTAGATACGCAGTATTTT

abundance: .
len: 16
v_gene: TRBV6-1
d_gene: .
j_gene: TRBJ2-1
CDR3aa: CASSGGDTQSYNEQFF
CDR3nt: TGTGCCAGCAGTGGGGGAGACACACAATCCTACAATGAGCAGTTCTTC

abundance: .
len: 12
v_gene: TRBV29-1
d_gene: .
j_gene: TRBJ2-1
CDR3aa: CSGQGTVHEQFF
CDR3nt: TGCAGCGGCCAGGGTACAGTCCATGAGCAGTTCTTC

abundance: once
len: 17
v_gene: TRBV7-8
d_gene: TRBD1
j_gene: TRBJ2-2
CDR3aa: CASSLAGGTVGTGELFF
CDR3nt: TGTGCCAGCAGCTTAGCCGGTGGGACAGTCGGCACCGGGGAGCTGTTTTTT

abundance: .
len: 12
v_gene: TRBV29-1
d_gene: .
j_gene: TRBJ1-1
CDR3aa: CSGSRGNTEAFF
CDR3nt: TGCAGCGGGTCCAGAGGCAACACTGAAGCTTTCTTT

abundance: .
len: 16
v_gene: TRBV4-3
d_gene: TRBD2
j_gene: TRBJ2-1
CDR3aa: CASSQPDSGRAGEQFF
CDR3nt: TGCGCCAGCAGCCAACCAGATAGCGGGAGGGCAGGGGAGCAGTTCTTC

abundance: .
len: 15
v_gene: TRBV6-5
d_gene: .
j_gene: TRBJ1-5
CDR3aa: CASSYSTGSNQPQHF
CDR3nt: TGTGCCAGCAGTTACTCTACAGGTAGCAATCAGCCCCAGCATTTT

abundance: .
len: 15
v_gene: TRBV5-1
d_gene: TRBD1
j_gene: TRBJ2-7
CDR3aa: CASSFGQGSAHEQYF
CDR3nt: TGCGCCAGCAGCTTTGGACAGGGAAGTGCCCACGAGCAGTACTTC

abundance: .
len: 13
v_gene: TRBV7-2
d_gene: TRBD1
j_gene: TRBJ2-1
CDR3aa: CASNLRDSNEQFF
CDR3nt: TGTGCCAGTAACCTCCGGGACAGCAATGAGCAGTTCTTC

abundance: .
len: 15
v_gene: TRBV4-1
d_gene: .
j_gene: TRBJ2-1
CDR3aa: CASSQDRYSYNEQFF
CDR3nt: TGCGCCAGCAGCCAAGACCGTTACTCCTACAATGAGCAGTTCTTC

abundance: .
len: 14
v_gene: TRBV5-1
d_gene: .
j_gene: TRBJ1-6
CDR3aa: CASRHPEHNSPLHF
CDR3nt: TGCGCCAGCAGACATCCGGAGCATAATTCACCCCTCCACTTT

abundance: few
len: 14
v_gene: TRBV7-2
d_gene: TRBD1
j_gene: TRBJ1-1
CDR3aa: CASSPRQGNTEAFF
CDR3nt: TGTGCCAGCAGCCCCCGACAGGGGAACACTGAAGCTTTCTTT

abundance: .
len: 17
v_gene: TRBV11-3
d_gene: .
j_gene: TRBJ2-2
CDR3aa: CASSPWGQGTNTGELFF
CDR3nt: TGTGCCAGCAGCCCCTGGGGGCAGGGGACGAACACCGGGGAGCTGTTTTTT

abundance: .
len: 12
v_gene: TRBV4-1
d_gene: .
j_gene: TRBJ2-1
CDR3aa: CASSQVNNEQFF
CDR3nt: TGCGCCAGCAGCCAAGTTAACAATGAGCAGTTCTTC

abundance: .
len: 15
v_gene: TRBV19
d_gene: TRBD1
j_gene: TRBJ1-1
CDR3aa: CASSTEGQGDAEAFF
CDR3nt: TGTGCCAGTAGTACGGAGGGACAGGGGGACGCTGAAGCTTTCTTT

abundance: few
len: 13
v_gene: TRBV6-6
d_gene: TRBD1
j_gene: TRBJ1-4
CDR3aa: CAGKQGWNEKLFF
CDR3nt: TGTGCCGGAAAACAGGGGTGGAATGAAAAACTGTTTTTT

abundance: .
len: 14
v_gene: TRBV29-1
d_gene: TRBD1
j_gene: TRBJ1-1
CDR3aa: CSVENRGRITEAFF
CDR3nt: TGCAGCGTCGAAAACAGGGGGCGAATCACTGAAGCTTTCTTT

abundance: .
len: 14
v_gene: TRBV19
d_gene: TRBD1
j_gene: TRBJ1-6
CDR3aa: CATRTGTGSSPLHF
CDR3nt: TGTGCCACACGAACCGGGACAGGGAGTTCACCCCTCCACTTT

abundance: .
len: 15
v_gene: TRBV28
d_gene: .
j_gene: TRBJ1-5
CDR3aa: CASSVRGFTYQPQHF
CDR3nt: TGTGCCAGTAGTGTTCGGGGGTTCACGTATCAGCCCCAGCATTTT

abundance: few
len: 14
v_gene: TRBV7-9
d_gene: TRBD1
j_gene: TRBJ1-4
CDR3aa: CASSEGAFGEKLFF
CDR3nt: TGTGCCAGCAGCGAGGGGGCGTTTGGAGAAAAACTGTTTTTT

abundance: .
len: 18
v_gene: TRBV14
d_gene: TRBD1
j_gene: TRBJ1-1
CDR3aa: CASSQGRGQGARDTEAFF
CDR3nt: TGTGCCAGCAGCCAAGGACGGGGACAGGGGGCGAGAGACACTGAAGCTTTCTTT

abundance: .
len: 14
v_gene: TRBV7-9
d_gene: .
j_gene: TRBJ1-1
CDR3aa: CASSMGRMNTEAFF
CDR3nt: TGTGCCAGCAGCATGGGCAGGATGAACACTGAAGCTTTCTTT

abundance: .
len: 15
v_gene: TRBV4-1
d_gene: TRBD2
j_gene: TRBJ2-5
CDR3aa: CASSPLRGGKETQYF
CDR3nt: TGCGCCAGCAGCCCGTTGCGGGGGGGGAAGGAGACCCAGTACTTC

abundance: few
len: 15
v_gene: TRBV7-7
d_gene: .
j_gene: TRBJ2-2
CDR3aa: CASSLLSGMAGELFF
CDR3nt: TGTGCCAGCAGCCTACTCTCAGGGATGGCCGGGGAGCTGTTTTTT

abundance: .
len: 15
v_gene: TRBV23-1
d_gene: TRBD2
j_gene: TRBJ2-1
CDR3aa: CASSHHREGGDEQFF
CDR3nt: TGCGCCAGCAGTCATCACCGGGAGGGAGGGGATGAGCAGTTCTTC

abundance: .
len: 13
v_gene: TRBV6-1
d_gene: .
j_gene: TRBJ1-1
CDR3aa: CASRSGLNTEAFF
CDR3nt: TGTGCCAGCAGAAGTGGGCTGAACACTGAAGCTTTCTTT

abundance: .
len: 14
v_gene: TRBV10-3
d_gene: TRBD2
j_gene: TRBJ2-5
CDR3aa: CAISEPTSRETQYF
CDR3nt: TGTGCCATCAGTGAGCCGACTAGCAGGGAGACCCAGTACTTC

abundance: .
len: 17
v_gene: TRBV7-2
d_gene: TRBD1
j_gene: TRBJ1-6
CDR3aa: CASTRTTGELYNSPLHF
CDR3nt: TGTGCCAGCACAAGGACAACAGGGGAACTATATAATTCACCCCTCCACTTT

abundance: many
len: 14
v_gene: TRBV7-3
d_gene: .
j_gene: TRBJ2-5
CDR3aa: CASSLFPGEATQYF
CDR3nt: TGTGCCAGCAGCTTATTTCCTGGGGAGGCGACCCAGTACTTC